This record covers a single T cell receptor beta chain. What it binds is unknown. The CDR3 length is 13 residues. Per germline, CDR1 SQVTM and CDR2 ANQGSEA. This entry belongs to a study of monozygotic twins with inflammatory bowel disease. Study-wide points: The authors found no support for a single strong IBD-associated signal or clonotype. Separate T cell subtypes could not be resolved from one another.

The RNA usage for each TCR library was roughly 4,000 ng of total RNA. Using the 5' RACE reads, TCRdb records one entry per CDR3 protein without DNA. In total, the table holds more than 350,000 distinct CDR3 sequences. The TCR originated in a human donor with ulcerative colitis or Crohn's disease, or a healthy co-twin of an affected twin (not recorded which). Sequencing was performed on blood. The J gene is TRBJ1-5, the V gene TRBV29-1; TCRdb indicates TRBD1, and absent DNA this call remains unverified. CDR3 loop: CSVKPGFGQPQHF.